This entry lists 3 T cell receptor beta chains sequenced from one sample in a study of STAT3 mutations in large granular lymphocyte leukemia. Study-wide results and caveats: At least one immunodominant TCR beta clonotype appeared in every T-cell large granular lymphocyte leukemia patient.

For these TCRs, the target antigens are not known. Measured with immunoSEQ multiplex PCR; TCRdb has only the in-frame clones, and not every one. This sample carries around 5,400 clones, roughly 94% of them seen once, and the ten largest clones take 33%. Sequenced: peripheral blood mononuclear cells. The source of these receptors is a man in his 60s with T-cell large granular lymphocyte leukemia. Some clones in this sample may be carry-over from other donors' samples.

This chain links TRBV7-8 with TRBJ1-4; TRBD1 aligns across 8 bases. The germline gives CDR1 SGHVS, CDR2 FQNEAQ. The CDR3 is made up of 15 amino acids. V trimming: 0 bases; J trimming: 8 bases; junction bases outside the gene matches: 5. The chain's CDR3 is CASSLAGTGGEKLFF. The DNA for the CDR3 is TGTGCCAGCAGCTTAGCTGGGACAGGTGGAGAAAAACTGTTTTTT.

This chain joins TRBV30 and TRBJ2-7; D possibly corresponds to TRBD1 (6 bases). V gave up 8 bases and J gave up 5 bases, with 19 bases separating them. Per the germline V gene, CDR1 is GTSNPN and CDR2 is SVGIG (reference sequence). This CDR3 region has 13 residues. CDR3 residues: CAGTGDILNEQYF. In DNA form, the CDR3 reads TGTGCCGGAACCGGGGACATCCTTAACGAGCAGTACTTC.

The genes are TRBV30 and TRBJ2-3; tentatively, D is TRBD1 (5 bases). In germline, CDR1 is GTSNPN, CDR2 SVGIG (reference sequence). The ends were cut back, 3 bases at V and 11 bases at J, with 15 bases in the middle. The CDR3 consists of 12 residues. The CDR3 reads CAWSSDRKKQYF. In DNA, the CDR3 is TGTGCCTGGAGCTCCGACAGAAAAAAGCAGTATTTT.